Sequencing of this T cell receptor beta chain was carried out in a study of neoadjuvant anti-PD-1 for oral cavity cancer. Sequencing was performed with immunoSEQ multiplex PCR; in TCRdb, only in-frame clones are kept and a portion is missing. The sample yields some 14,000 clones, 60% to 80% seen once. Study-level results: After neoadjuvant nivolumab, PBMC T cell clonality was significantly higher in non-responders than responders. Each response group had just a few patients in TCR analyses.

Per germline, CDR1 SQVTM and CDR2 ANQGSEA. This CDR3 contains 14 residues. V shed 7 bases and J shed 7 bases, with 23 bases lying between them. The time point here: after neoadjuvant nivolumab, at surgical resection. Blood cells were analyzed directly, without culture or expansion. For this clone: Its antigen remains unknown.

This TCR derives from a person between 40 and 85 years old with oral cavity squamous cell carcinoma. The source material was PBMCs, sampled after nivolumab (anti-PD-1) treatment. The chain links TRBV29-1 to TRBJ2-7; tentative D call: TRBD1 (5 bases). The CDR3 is CSAADRPGQGEQYF. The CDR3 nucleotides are TGCAGCGCCGCCGACAGACCTGGTCAGGGTGAGCAGTACTTC.